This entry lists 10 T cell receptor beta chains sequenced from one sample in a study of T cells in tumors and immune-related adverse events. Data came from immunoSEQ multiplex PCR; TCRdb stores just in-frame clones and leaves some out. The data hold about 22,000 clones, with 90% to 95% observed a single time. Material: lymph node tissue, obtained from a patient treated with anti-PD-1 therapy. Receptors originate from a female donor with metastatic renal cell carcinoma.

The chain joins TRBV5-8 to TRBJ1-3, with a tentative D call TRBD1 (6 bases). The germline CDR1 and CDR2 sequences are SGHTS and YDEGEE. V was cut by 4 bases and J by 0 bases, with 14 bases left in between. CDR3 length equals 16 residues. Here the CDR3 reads CASSTRTASSGNTIYF. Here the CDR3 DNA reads TGTGCCAGCAGCACCCGGACAGCCAGCTCTGGAAACACCATATATTTT. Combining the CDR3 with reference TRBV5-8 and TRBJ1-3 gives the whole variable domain EAGVTQSPTHLIKTRGQQATLRCSPISGHTSVYWYQQALGLGLQFLLWYDEGEERNRGNFPPRFSGRQFPNYSSELNVNALELEDSALYLCASSTRTASSGNTIYFGEGSWLTVV.

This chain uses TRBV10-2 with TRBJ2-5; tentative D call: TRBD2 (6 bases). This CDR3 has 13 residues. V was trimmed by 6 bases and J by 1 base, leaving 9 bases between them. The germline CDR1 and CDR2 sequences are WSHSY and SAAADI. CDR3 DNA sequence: TGCGCCAGCAGCCGGGAGCCCCAAGAGACCCAGTACTTC. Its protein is CASSREPQETQYF.

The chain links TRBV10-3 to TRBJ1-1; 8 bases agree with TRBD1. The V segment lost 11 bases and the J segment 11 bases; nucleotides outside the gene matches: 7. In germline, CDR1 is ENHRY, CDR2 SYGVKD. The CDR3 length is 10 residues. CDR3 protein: CASGQGTAFF. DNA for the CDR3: TGTGCCTCTGGACAGGGAACCGCTTTCTTT.

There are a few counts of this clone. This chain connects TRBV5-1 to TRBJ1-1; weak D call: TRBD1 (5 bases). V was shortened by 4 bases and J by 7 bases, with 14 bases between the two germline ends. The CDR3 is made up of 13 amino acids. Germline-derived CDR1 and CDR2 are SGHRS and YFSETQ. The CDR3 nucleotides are TGCGCCAGCAGCACGGACATTGGTGGTGAAGCTTTCTTT. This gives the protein CASSTDIGGEAFF.

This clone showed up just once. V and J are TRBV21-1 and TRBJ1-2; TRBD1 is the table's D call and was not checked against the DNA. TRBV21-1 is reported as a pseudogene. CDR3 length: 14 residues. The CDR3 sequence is CASSNRDSNYGYTF. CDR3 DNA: TGTGCCAGCAGCAATAGGGACAGCAACTATGGCTACACCTTC.

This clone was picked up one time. CDR3 bases: TGTGCCAGCAGCCCCCTCCCCCAACAAAATTCACCCCTCCACTTT. Its protein is CASSPLPQQNSPLHF. The chain joins TRBV7-2 to TRBJ1-6; unclear D gene. V lost 5 bases and J 7 bases, leaving 15 bases between the germline ends. Germline CDR1 and CDR2: SGHTA and FQGNSA. This CDR3 has 15 residues.

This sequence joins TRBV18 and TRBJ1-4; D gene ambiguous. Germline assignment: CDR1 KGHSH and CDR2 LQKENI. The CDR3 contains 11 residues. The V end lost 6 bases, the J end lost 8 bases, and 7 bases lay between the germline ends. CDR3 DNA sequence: TGTGCCAGCTCTCGTGGCGAAAAACTGTTTTTT. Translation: CASSRGEKLFF.

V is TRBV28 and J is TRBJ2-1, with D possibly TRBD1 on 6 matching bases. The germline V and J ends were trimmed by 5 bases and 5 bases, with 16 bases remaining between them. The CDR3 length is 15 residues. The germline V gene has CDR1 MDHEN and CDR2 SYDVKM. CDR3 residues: CASSIPGQPNNEQFF. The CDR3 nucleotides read TGTGCCAGCAGTATCCCTGGACAGCCGAACAATGAGCAGTTCTTC.

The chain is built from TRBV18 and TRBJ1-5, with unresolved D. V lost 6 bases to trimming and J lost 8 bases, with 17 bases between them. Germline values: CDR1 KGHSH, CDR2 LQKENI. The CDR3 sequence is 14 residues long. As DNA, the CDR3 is TGTGCCAGCTCCCGGGGTGGGGAATTTGAGCCCCAGCATTTT. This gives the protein CASSRGGEFEPQHF.

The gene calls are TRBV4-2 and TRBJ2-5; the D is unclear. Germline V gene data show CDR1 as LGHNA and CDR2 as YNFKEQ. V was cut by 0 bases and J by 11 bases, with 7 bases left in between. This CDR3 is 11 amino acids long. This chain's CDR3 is CASSQDREQYF. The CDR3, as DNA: TGTGCCAGCAGCCAAGATCGAGAGCAGTACTTC.